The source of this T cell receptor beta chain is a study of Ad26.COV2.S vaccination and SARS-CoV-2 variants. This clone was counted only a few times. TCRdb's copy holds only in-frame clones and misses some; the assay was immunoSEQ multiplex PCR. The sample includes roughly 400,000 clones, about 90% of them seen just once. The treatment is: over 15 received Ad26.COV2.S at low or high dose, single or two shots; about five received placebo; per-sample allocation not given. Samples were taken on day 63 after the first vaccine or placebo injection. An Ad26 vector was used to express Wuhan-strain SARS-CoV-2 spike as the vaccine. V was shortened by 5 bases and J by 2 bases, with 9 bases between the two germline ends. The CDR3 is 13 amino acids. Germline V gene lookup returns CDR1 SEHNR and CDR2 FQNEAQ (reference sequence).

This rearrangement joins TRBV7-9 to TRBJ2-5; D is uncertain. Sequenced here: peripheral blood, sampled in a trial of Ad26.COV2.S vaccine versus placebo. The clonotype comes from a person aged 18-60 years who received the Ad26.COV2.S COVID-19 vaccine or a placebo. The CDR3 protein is CASSPTDQETQYF. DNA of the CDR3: TGTGCCAGCAGCCCAACAGATCAAGAGACCCAGTACTTC. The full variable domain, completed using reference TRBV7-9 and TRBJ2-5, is DTGVSQNPRHKITKRGQNVTFRCDPISEHNRLYWYRQTLGQGPEFLTYFQNEAQLEKSRLLSDRFSAERPKGSFSTLEIQRTEQGDSAMYLCASSPTDQETQYFGPGTRLLVL.